This T cell receptor (beta chain) was sequenced during a study of shared clonotypes between healthy human individuals. The run depth of the assay was deep. Here immunoSEQ multiplex PCR was the method, and the copy in TCRdb shows in-frame clones only, minus some. The data contain 2 million to 2.5 million clones, over 90% of them singletons. In germline, CDR1 is KGHSH, CDR2 LQKENI. Trimming stripped 1 base from V and 0 bases from J, with 9 bases between. The CDR3 length is 16 residues. This chain joins TRBV18 and TRBJ1-4; no definite D call. Sequencing was performed on naive CD4+ T cells from PBMCs. Subset here: CD45RA+ positively selected. The clonotype originates from a man aged 18 to 35 in good health. Some clones in this sample may be carry-over from other donors' samples. The CDR3 reads CASSPQQAATNEKLFF. The DNA for the CDR3 is TGTGCCAGCTCACCACAGCAGGCCGCAACTAATGAAAAACTGTTTTTT.